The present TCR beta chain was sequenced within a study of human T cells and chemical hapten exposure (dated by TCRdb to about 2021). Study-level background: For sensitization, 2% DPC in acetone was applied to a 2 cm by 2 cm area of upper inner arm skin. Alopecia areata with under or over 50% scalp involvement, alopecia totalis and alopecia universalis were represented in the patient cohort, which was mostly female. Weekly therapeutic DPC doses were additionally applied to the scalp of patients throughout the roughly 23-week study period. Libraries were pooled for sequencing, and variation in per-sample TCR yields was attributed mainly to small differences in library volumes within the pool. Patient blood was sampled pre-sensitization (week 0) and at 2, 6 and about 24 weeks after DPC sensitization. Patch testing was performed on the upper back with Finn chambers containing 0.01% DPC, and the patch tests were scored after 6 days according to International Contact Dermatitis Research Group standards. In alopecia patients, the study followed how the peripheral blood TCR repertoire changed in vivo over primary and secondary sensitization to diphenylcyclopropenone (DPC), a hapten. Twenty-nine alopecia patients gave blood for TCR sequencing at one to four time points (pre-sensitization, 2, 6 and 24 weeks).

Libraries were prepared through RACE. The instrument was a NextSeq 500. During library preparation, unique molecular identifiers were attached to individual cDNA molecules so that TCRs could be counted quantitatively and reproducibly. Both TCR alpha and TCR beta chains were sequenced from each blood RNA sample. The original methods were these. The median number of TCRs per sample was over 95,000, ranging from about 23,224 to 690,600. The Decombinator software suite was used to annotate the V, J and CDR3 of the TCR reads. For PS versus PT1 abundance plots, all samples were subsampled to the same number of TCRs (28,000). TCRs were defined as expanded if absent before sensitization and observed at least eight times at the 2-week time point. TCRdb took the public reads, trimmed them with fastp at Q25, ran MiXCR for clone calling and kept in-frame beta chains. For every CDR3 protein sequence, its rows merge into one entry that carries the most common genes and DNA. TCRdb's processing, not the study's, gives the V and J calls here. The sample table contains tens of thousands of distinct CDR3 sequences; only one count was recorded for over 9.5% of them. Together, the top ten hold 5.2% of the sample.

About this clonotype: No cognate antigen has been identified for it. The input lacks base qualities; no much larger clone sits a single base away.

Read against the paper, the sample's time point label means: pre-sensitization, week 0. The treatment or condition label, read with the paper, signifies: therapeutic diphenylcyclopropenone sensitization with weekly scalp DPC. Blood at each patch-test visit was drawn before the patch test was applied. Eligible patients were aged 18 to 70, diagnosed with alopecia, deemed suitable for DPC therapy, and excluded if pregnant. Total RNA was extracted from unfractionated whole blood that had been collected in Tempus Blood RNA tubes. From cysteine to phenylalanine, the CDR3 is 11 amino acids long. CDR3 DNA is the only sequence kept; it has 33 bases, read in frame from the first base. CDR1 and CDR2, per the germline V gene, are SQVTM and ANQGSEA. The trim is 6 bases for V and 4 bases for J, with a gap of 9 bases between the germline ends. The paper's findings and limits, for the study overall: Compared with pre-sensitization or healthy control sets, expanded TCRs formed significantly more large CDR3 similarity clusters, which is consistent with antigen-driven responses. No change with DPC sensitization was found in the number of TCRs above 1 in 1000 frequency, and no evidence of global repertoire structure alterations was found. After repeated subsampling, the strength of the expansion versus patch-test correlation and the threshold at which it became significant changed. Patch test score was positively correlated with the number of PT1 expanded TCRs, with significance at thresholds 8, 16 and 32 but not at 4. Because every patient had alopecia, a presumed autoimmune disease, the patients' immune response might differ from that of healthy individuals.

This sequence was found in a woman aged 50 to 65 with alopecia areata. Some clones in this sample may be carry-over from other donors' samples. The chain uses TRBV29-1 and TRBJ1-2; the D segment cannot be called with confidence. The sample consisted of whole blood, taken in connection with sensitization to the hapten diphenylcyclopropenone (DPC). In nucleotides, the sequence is TGCAGCGTCGCCGGCGGCTATGGCTACACCTTC. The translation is CSVAGGYGYTF. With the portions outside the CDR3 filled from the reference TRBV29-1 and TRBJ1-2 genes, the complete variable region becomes SAVISQKPSRDICQRGTSLTIQCQVDSQVTMMFWYRQQPGQSLTLIATANQGSEATYESGFVIDKFPISRPNLTFSTLTVSNMSPEDSSIYLCSVAGGYGYTFGSGTRLTVV.